This TCR beta chain came from a study of blood T cell repertoires in COVID-19. Germline values: CDR1 MNHEY, CDR2 SMNVEV (reference sequence). The germline V and J ends were trimmed by 3 bases and 1 base, with 13 bases remaining between them. The CDR3 spans 15 residues. Assay: immunoSEQ multiplex PCR; the TCRdb copy retains only in-frame clones and omits some. The sample includes 250,000 or so clones, 88% of them seen just once. This TCR was recovered from an elderly man with acute or convalescent COVID-19. The sample taken for sequencing was peripheral blood. The chain uses TRBV27 and TRBJ2-7; the D is unclear. This chain's CDR3 is CASSFGLTRSYEQYF. CDR3 sequence (DNA): TGTGCCAGCAGTTTTGGGCTAACAAGATCCTACGAGCAGTACTTC.